A single sample gave rise to the 5 T cell receptor beta chains below, sequenced in a study of T cell responses to AZD1222 COVID-19 vaccine. TCRdb keeps only in-frame clones here, not all; method: immunoSEQ multiplex PCR. Altogether some 150,000 clones are present, roughly nine tenths being singletons, with the ten largest covering approximately 2.1%. Sequenced material: peripheral blood, taken on day 0 of AZD1222 vaccination. The receptors stem from an adult in good health.

V and J are TRBV4-1 and TRBJ1-4, with D possibly being TRBD1 (5 bases). The CDR3 is made up of 16 amino acids. The germline V gene has CDR1 MGHRA and CDR2 YSYEKL. V lost 4 bases to trimming and J lost 0 bases, with 12 bases between them. The CDR3 region has the DNA TGCGCCAGCAGCCCGGACGGGGCAGCAACTAATGAAAAACTGTTTTTT. Its translation: CASSPDGAATNEKLFF.

The chain carries TRBV6-5 and TRBJ2-1; 10 nucleotides agree with TRBD1. V gave up 2 bases and J gave up 7 bases; unmatched junction bases: 2. There are 14 residues in the CDR3. Germline V gene lookup returns CDR1 MNHEY and CDR2 SVGAGI. The CDR3: CASSYGDRGNEQFF. CDR3 in DNA: TGTGCCAGCAGTTACGGGGACAGGGGAAATGAGCAGTTCTTC.

J is TRBJ2-7 and V is TRBV7-2; no firm D call. The CDR3 sequence is 13 residues long. Germline V gene lookup returns CDR1 SGHTA and CDR2 FQGNSA. Trimming took off 1 base at V and 3 bases at J, with 7 bases between the two ends. The CDR3 sequence is CASSLELVYEQYF. In nucleotides, the CDR3 is TGTGCCAGCAGCTTAGAACTCGTCTACGAGCAGTACTTC.

The V call is TRBV5-4, the J call TRBJ1-1; the D is unclear. Trimming pared 1 base from V and 2 bases from J, leaving 6 bases between. Germline CDR1 and CDR2: SGHNT and YYREEE (reference sequence). CDR3 length: 13 amino acids. CDR3 residues: CASSLRANTEAFF. In nucleotides, the CDR3 is TGTGCCAGCAGCTTGAGGGCCAACACTGAAGCTTTCTTT. The full variable domain, rest sourced from reference TRBV5-4 and TRBJ1-1, is ETGVTQSPTHLIKTRGQQVTLRCSSQSGHNTVSWYQQALGQGPQFIFQYYREEENGRGNFPPRFSGLQFPNYSSELNVNALELDDSALYLCASSLRANTEAFFGQGTRLTVV.

The chain couples TRBV18 to TRBJ2-1; no reliable D call. V lost 3 bases and J lost 5, with 5 bases in between. The CDR3 spans 12 residues. Germline V gene data show CDR1 as KGHSH and CDR2 as LQKENI. Here the CDR3 reads CASSPMNNEQFF. CDR3 sequence (DNA): TGTGCCAGCTCACCTATGAACAATGAGCAGTTCTTC.